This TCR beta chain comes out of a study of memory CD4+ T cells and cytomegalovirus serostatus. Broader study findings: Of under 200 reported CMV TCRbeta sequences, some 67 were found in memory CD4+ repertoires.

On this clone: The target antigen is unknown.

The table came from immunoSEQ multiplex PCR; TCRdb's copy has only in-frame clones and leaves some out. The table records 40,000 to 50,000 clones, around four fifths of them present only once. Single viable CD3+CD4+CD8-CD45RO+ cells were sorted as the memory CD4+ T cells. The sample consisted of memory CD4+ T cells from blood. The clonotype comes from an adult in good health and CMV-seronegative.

CDR3 in amino acids: CASSVELSPGYEYGYTF. CDR3 in DNA: TGTGCCAGCAGCGTAGAGTTGAGCCCAGGGTATGAATATGGCTACACCTTC. The rearrangement links TRBV9 to TRBJ1-2, with D possibly matching TRBD1 (5 bases). Trimming pared 0 bases from V and 5 bases from J, leaving 20 bases between. CDR1 is SGDLS and CDR2 is YYNGEE in the germline V gene. This CDR3 comprises 17 residues.